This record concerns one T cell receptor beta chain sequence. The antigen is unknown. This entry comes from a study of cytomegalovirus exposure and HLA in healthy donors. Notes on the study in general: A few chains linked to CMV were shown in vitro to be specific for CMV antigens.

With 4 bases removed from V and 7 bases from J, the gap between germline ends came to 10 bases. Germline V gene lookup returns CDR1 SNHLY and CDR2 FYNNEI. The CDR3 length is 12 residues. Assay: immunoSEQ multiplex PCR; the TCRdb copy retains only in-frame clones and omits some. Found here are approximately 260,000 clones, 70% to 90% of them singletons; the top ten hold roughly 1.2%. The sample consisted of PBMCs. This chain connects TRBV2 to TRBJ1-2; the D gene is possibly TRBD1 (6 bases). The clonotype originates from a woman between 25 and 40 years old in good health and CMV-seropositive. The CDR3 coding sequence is TGTGCCAGCAGTGCCCACAGGGTTGGCTACACCTTC. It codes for CASSAHRVGYTF.